This T cell receptor (beta chain) stems from a study of cytomegalovirus exposure and HLA in healthy donors. The study ran its PCR with 60 Vbeta and 13 Jbeta primers. The repertoire was sequenced with immunoSEQ multiplex PCR; TCRdb's copy has only in-frame clones and lacks some. The sample lists approximately 150,000 clones, 79% occurring once. Trimming at V came to 4 bases and at J to 6 bases, leaving 5 bases not matched to a gene. CDR1 is ENHRY and CDR2 is SYGVKD in the germline V gene. The CDR3 extends over 15 amino acids. Specimen: PBMCs. This sequence joins TRBV10-3 and TRBJ2-3; the match to TRBD2 covers 12 bases. This TCR came from a human donor in good health. The DNA of the CDR3 is TGTGCCATCAGTGCTAGCGGGAGGGCCGAGGATACGCAGTATTTT. Its translation is CAISASGRAEDTQYF.